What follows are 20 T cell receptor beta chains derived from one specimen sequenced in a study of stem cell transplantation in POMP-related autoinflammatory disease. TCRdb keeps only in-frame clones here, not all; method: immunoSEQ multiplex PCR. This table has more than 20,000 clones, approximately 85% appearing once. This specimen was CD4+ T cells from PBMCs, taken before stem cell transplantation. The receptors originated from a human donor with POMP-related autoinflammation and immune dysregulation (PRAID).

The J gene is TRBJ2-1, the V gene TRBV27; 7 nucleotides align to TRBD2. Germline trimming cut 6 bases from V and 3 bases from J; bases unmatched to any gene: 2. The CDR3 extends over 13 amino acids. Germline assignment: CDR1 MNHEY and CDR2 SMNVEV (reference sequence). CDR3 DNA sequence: TGTGCCAGCAGGCTAGCGGTCTACAATGAGCAGTTCTTC. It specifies CASRLAVYNEQFF.

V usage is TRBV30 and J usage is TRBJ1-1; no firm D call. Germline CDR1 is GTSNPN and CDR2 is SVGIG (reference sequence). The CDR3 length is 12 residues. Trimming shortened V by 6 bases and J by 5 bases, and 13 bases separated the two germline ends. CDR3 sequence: CACGLGWTEAFF. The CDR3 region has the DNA TGTGCCTGTGGGTTAGGGTGGACTGAAGCTTTCTTT.

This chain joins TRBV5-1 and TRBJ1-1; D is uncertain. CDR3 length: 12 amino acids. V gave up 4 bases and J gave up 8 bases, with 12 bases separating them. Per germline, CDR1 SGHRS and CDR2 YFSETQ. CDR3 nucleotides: TGCGCCAGCAGCGCTCCGGGAGCCGAAGCTTTCTTT. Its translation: CASSAPGAEAFF.

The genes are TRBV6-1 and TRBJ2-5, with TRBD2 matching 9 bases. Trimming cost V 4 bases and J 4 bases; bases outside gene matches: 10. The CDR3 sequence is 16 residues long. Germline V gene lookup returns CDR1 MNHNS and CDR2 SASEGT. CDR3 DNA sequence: TGTGCCAGCAGTGGGACCTTTTCTAGCGGGGCAGAGACCCAGTACTTC. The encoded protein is CASSGTFSSGAETQYF.

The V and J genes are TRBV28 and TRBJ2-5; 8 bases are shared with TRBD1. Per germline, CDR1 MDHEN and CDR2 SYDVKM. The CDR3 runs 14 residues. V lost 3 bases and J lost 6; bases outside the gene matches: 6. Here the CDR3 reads CASSFQGARKTQYF. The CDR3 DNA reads TGTGCCAGCAGTTTTCAGGGGGCGAGGAAGACCCAGTACTTC.

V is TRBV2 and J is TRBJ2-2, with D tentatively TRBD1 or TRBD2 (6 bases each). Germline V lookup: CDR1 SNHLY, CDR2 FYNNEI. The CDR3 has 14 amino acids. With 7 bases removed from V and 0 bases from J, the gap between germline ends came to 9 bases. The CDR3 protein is CASTGAANTGELFF. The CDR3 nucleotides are TGTGCCAGCACGGGGGCAGCGAACACCGGGGAGCTGTTTTTT.

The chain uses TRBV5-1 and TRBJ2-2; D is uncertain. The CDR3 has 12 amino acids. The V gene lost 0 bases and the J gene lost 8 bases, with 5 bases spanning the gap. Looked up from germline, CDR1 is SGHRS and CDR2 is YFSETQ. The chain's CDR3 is CASSLEEGELFF. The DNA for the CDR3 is TGCGCCAGCAGCTTGGAGGAAGGGGAGCTGTTTTTT.

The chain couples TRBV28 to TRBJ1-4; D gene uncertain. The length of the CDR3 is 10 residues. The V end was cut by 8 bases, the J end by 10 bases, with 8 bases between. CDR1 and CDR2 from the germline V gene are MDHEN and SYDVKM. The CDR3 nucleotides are TGTGCCAGCGGGCGGGCAAAACTGTTTTTT. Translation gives CASGRAKLFF.

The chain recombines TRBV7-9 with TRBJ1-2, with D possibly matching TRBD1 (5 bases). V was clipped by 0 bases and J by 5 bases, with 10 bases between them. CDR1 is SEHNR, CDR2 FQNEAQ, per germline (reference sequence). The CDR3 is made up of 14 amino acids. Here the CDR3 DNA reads TGTGCCAGCAGCTTAGCGCAGGGTCATTATGGCTACACCTTC. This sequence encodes CASSLAQGHYGYTF.

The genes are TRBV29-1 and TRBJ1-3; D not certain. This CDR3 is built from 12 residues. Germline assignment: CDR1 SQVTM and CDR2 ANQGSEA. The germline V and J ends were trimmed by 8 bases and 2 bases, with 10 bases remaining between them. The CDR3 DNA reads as TGCAGCTTACGCACCACTGGAAACACCATATATTTT. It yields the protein CSLRTTGNTIYF.

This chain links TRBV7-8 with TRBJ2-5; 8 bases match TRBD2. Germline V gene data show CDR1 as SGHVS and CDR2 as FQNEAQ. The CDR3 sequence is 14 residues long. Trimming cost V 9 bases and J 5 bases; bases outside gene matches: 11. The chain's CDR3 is CASLAGWARETQYF. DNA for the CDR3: TGTGCCAGTTTAGCGGGGTGGGCGAGGGAGACCCAGTACTTC.

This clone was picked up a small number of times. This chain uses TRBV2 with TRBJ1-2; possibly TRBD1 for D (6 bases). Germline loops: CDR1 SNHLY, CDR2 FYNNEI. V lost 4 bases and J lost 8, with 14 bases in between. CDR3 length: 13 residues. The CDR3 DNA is TGTGCCAGCAGTGGTCTGGGGGCCCGAGGCTACACCTTC. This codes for CASSGLGARGYTF.

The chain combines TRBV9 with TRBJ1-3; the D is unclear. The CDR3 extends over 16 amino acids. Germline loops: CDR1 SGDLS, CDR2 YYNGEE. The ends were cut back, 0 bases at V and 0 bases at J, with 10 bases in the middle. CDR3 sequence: CASSVAEFNSGNTIYF. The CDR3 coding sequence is TGTGCCAGCAGCGTAGCGGAGTTTAACTCTGGAAACACCATATATTTT.

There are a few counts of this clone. CDR3 sequence reads: CASTDFRGAGPGQYF. Here the CDR3 DNA reads TGCGCCAGCACCGACTTCAGGGGGGCTGGGCCGGGGCAGTACTTC. The J gene is TRBJ2-7, the V gene TRBV10-2; possibly TRBD1 for D (7 bases). CDR3 length: 15 residues. CDR1 is WSHSY and CDR2 is SAAADI in the germline V gene. Trimming left V 7 bases short and J 9 bases short, with 25 bases between.

This chain's CDR3 is CASSPPGLAVQETQYF. The CDR3 region has the DNA TGTGCCAGCAGCCCTCCCGGACTAGCGGTACAAGAGACCCAGTACTTC. The J gene is TRBJ2-5, the V gene TRBV28; 10 bases agree with TRBD2. The germline CDR1 and CDR2 sequences are MDHEN and SYDVKM. Germline trimming cut 6 bases from V and 2 bases from J; bases unmatched to any gene: 9. The CDR3 totals 16 residues.

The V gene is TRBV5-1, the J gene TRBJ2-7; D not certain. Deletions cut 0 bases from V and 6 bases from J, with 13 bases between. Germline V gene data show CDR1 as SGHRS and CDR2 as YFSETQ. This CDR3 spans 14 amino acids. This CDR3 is CASSLGTQSREQYF. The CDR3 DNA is TGCGCCAGCAGCTTGGGGACCCAAAGTCGCGAGCAGTACTTC. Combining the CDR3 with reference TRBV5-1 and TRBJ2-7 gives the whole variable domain KAGVTQTPRYLIKTRGQQVTLSCSPISGHRSVSWYQQTPGQGLQFLFEYFSETQRNKGNFPGRFSGRQFSNSRSEMNVSTLELGDSALYLCASSLGTQSREQYFGPGTRLTVT.

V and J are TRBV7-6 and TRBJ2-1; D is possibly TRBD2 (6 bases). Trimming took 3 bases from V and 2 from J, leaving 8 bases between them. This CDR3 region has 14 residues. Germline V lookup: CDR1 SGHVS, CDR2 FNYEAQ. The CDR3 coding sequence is TGTGCCAGCAGCTTTGGCGGGACCTACAATGAGCAGTTCTTC. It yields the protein CASSFGGTYNEQFF. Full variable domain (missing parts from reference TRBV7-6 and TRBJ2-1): GAGVSQSPRYKVTKRGQDVALRCDPISGHVSLYWYRQALGQGPEFLTYFNYEAQQDKSGLPNDRFSAERPEGSISTLTIQRTEQRDSAMYRCASSFGGTYNEQFFGPGTRLTVL.

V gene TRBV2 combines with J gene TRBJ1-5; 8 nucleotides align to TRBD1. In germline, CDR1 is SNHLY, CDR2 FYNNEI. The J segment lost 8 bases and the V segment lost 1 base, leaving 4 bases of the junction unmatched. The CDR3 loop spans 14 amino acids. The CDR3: CASSEGQGLKPQHF. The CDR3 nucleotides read TGTGCCAGCAGTGAAGGACAGGGGTTGAAGCCCCAGCATTTT.

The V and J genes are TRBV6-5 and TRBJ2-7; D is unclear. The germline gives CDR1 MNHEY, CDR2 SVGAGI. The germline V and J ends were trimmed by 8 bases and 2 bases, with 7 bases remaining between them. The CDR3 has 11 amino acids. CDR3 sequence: CASSSPYEQYF. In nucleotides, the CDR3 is TGTGCCAGCTCGAGTCCCTACGAGCAGTACTTC.

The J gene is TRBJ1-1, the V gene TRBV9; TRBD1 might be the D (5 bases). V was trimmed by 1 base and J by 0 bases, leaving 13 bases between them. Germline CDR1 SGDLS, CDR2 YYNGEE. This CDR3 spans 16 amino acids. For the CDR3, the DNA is TGTGCCAGCAGCGTACACGGGGGGAACATGAACACTGAAGCTTTCTTT. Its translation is CASSVHGGNMNTEAFF. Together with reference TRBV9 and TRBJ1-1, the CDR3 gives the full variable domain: DSGVTQTPKHLITATGQRVTLRCSPRSGDLSVYWYQQSLDQGLQFLIQYYNGEERAKGNILERFSAQQFPDLHSELNLSSLELGDSALYFCASSVHGGNMNTEAFFGQGTRLTVV.